This T cell receptor beta chain was identified during a study of T cell responses to AZD1222 COVID-19 vaccine. Only in-frame clones appear in the TCRdb table, and some are missing; sequencing was by immunoSEQ multiplex PCR. This table has about 140,000 clones, roughly 90% appearing once. The CDR3 runs 12 residues. Trimming pared 8 bases from V and 3 bases from J, leaving 8 bases between. The clonotype was recovered from an adult in good health. Sequencing was performed on peripheral blood, taken on day 0 of AZD1222 vaccination. The chain is built from TRBV12-3 or TRBV12-4 and TRBJ2-1; D is unresolved. CDR3 nucleotides: TGTGCCAGCCTGCGGATCTACAATGAGCAGTTCTTC. It specifies CASLRIYNEQFF.